Listed below are T cell receptor beta chains from one sample, sequenced in a study of T cell responses to AZD1222 COVID-19 vaccine. Sequencing used immunoSEQ multiplex PCR; TCRdb keeps in-frame clones, though not all of them. Seen here are 100,000 or so clones, 80% to 90% observed once, and the top ten hold 10%. The sample consisted of peripheral blood, taken 28 days after the second AZD1222 dose. These TCRs come from an adult who received the AZD1222 COVID-19 vaccine. CDR3s leave out the opening cysteine and the closing phenylalanine or tryptophan. Each record gives: V gene, clone size, CDR3 protein. The size field is filled for only some rows; it gives once, few, many or a size class.

v_call: TRBV19
clone_size: .
cdr3_aa: ASLSGGGLGYT

v_call: TRBV2
clone_size: .
cdr3_aa: ASSGDRGYEQY

v_call: TRBV19
clone_size: .
cdr3_aa: ASSARQAYEQY

v_call: TRBV7-9
clone_size: .
cdr3_aa: ASSLFKTGSYEQY

v_call: TRBV28
clone_size: .
cdr3_aa: ATSPGGFNTEAF

v_call: TRBV6-5
clone_size: .
cdr3_aa: ASRIRSTGELF

v_call: TRBV28
clone_size: .
cdr3_aa: ATTNLGIEKLF

v_call: TRBV4-1
clone_size: .
cdr3_aa: ASSLGQGGYQPQH

v_call: TRBV5-1
clone_size: .
cdr3_aa: ASSWSSRQGSPGTEAF

v_call: TRBV3-1/TRBV3-2
clone_size: once
cdr3_aa: ASSQGVGTGELF

v_call: TRBV6-1
clone_size: .
cdr3_aa: ASSERGSSYGYT

v_call: TRBV13
clone_size: .
cdr3_aa: ASSWTGEAKDEQF

v_call: TRBV27
clone_size: .
cdr3_aa: ASSLSPGDSYEQY

v_call: TRBV18
clone_size: .
cdr3_aa: ASSPIPGPGNEQF

v_call: TRBV27
clone_size: .
cdr3_aa: ASGNRGLGQPQH

v_call: TRBV29-1
clone_size: .
cdr3_aa: SVQPGGTEAF

v_call: TRBV27
clone_size: .
cdr3_aa: ASSRILAGGPNEQF

v_call: TRBV7-8
clone_size: .
cdr3_aa: ASRLDRGNVNEQF

v_call: TRBV7-8
clone_size: .
cdr3_aa: ASSSRLAGVKETQY

v_call: TRBV6-5
clone_size: .
cdr3_aa: ASRVRRFSGNTIY

v_call: TRBV4-1
clone_size: .
cdr3_aa: ASKGTGGNQPQH

v_call: TRBV3-1/TRBV3-2
clone_size: .
cdr3_aa: ASSHLGGSGRGEQY

v_call: TRBV7-3
clone_size: .
cdr3_aa: ASSSGGMQY

v_call: TRBV5-1
clone_size: .
cdr3_aa: ASSLRTGGDQPQH

v_call: TRBV27
clone_size: .
cdr3_aa: ASTALAGHYGYT

v_call: TRBV29-1
clone_size: once
cdr3_aa: SVGGSQETQY

v_call: TRBV28
clone_size: .
cdr3_aa: ASNVLAGHSYNEQF

v_call: TRBV5-3
clone_size: .
cdr3_aa: ARSLSSGPGPYYNEQF

v_call: TRBV7-7
clone_size: .
cdr3_aa: ASSKGGGGTQY

v_call: TRBV7-6
clone_size: .
cdr3_aa: ASSLGLAGTYNEQF

v_call: TRBV6-2/TRBV6-3
clone_size: .
cdr3_aa: ASSPHLTSLVETQY

v_call: TRBV27
clone_size: .
cdr3_aa: ASSLLAPTSGALYEQY

v_call: TRBV29-1
clone_size: .
cdr3_aa: SVGQGETQY